This T cell receptor beta chain was recovered during a study of T-cell memory formation after mild COVID-19. Whole-study results and caveats: Researchers found some responding clones in pre-infection memory, a sign that cross-reactive memory joined. From day 15 to 85, contracting clones were balanced between CD4 and CD8, whereas later expanders leaned toward CD4+.

V trimming: 5 bases; J trimming: 2 bases; junction bases outside the gene matches: 12. Looked up from germline, CDR1 is DFQATT and CDR2 is SNEGSKA (reference sequence). The CDR3 sequence is 15 residues long. As for this clonotype: Its antigen is not identified.

cDNA libraries for TCR alpha and TCR beta, carrying sample barcodes and UMIs, came from 5'RACE with constant-segment primers. TCRdb redid the calling of the 5' RACE reads with MiXCR, one entry per CDR3 protein. The table lists about 540,000 distinct CDR3 sequences, around 21% of them singletons. The sequence was collected from an adult woman who had mild COVID-19 (a few samples of this study predate the infection). Cell type and time point are not known. Material for sequencing was PBMCs or a T cell subset sorted from them (not recorded which). The V and J genes are TRBV20-1 and TRBJ2-7, with TRBD2 matching over 7 bases. The CDR3 loop reads CSASIGLVPPYEQYF. In nucleotides, the CDR3 is TGCAGTGCTTCTATCGGACTAGTCCCCCCCTACGAGCAGTACTTC.